These 5 T cell receptor beta chains share one sample of origin, sequenced in a study of spatial heterogeneity in lung cancer. Time point defined: sample taken at primary tumor resection. Whole RNA came from tumor, nontumor lung or frozen PBMC and was sequenced without being sorted. A single record per CDR3 protein comes from TCRdb applying MiXCR to the 5' RACE reads. The repertoire holds 80,000 to 95,000 distinct CDR3 sequences, with around 9% as singletons. Sequenced here: PBMCs, sampled at surgery. These receptors were taken from a male donor with early-stage non-small cell lung cancer.

This clonotype was observed at least ten times. The chain links TRBV28 to TRBJ2-7, with D perhaps TRBD1 (5 bases). Trimming stripped 6 bases from V and 1 base from J, with 10 bases between. Germline CDR1 reads MDHEN; CDR2 reads SYDVKM. This CDR3 is 13 amino acids long. CDR3 sequence reads: CASSPPGSYEQYF. The DNA of the CDR3 is TGTGCCAGCAGCCCCCCAGGGTCCTACGAGCAGTACTTC.

In its sample, this clonotype was seen many times. The chain links TRBV9 to TRBJ2-1; 7 bases align to TRBD2. Germline V gene data show CDR1 as SGDLS and CDR2 as YYNGEE. The CDR3 consists of 17 residues. J gave up 3 bases and V 3 bases, and 12 bases lay outside the gene matches. For the CDR3, the DNA is TGTGCCAGCAGCGGACCGCGCGGCGGGGGAGACTACAATGAGCAGTTCTTC. Translation: CASSGPRGGGDYNEQFF.

This clonotype was detected many times. J is TRBJ2-1 and V is TRBV5-1; D gene unclear. The V and J ends lost 0 bases and 2 bases respectively, with 9 bases between them. This CDR3 spans 15 amino acids. The germline gives CDR1 SGHRS, CDR2 YFSETQ. CDR3 DNA sequence: TGCGCCAGCAGCTTGGTTTCCGGACCCTACAATGAGCAGTTCTTC. Translated: CASSLVSGPYNEQFF.

This chain joins TRBV5-1 and TRBJ1-1; D call uncertain. With 1 base removed from V and 11 bases from J, the gap between germline ends came to 12 bases. CDR1 SGHRS and CDR2 YFSETQ come from the germline V gene. The CDR3 has 12 residues. Here the CDR3 DNA reads TGCGCCAGCAGCTTGCCTGAAGGCTATGCTTTCTTT. Its protein is CASSLPEGYAFF.

The chain combines TRBV24-1 with TRBJ2-6, with D perhaps TRBD1 or TRBD2 (6 bases each). Trimming shortened V by 3 bases and J by 4 bases, and 12 bases separated the two germline ends. Germline CDR1 and CDR2: KGHDR and SFDVKD. The CDR3 spans 16 residues. The DNA for the CDR3 is TGTGCCACCAGTGATCCGCGGGACACCGGGGCCAACGTCCTGACTTTC. Translating gives CATSDPRDTGANVLTF.